Listed below are T cell receptor beta chains from one sample, sequenced in a study of blood T cell repertoires in COVID-19. Sequencing was performed with immunoSEQ multiplex PCR; in TCRdb, only in-frame clones are kept and a portion is missing. This table holds roughly 110,000 clones, roughly 80% found once. The sample was peripheral blood. The receptors originated from a man between 50 and 59 years old with acute or convalescent COVID-19. Each CDR3 is given without its conserved first and last residue. The D gene is left open where the match is weak. Size values are once, few and many counts, or a class for expanded clones, and some rows have none.

CDR3 protein,D gene,J gene,V gene,clone size
ASSSRGAGEEKLF,-,TRBJ1-4,TRBV25-1,-
ASSYEGRGTGELF,-,TRBJ2-2,TRBV6-5,-
ASSSRTSGGAIDTQY,TRBD2,TRBJ2-3,TRBV27,-
ASSYYRDRGGGYT,TRBD1,TRBJ1-2,TRBV6-6,-
ASSAGGYNSPLH,-,TRBJ1-6,TRBV25-1,few
ASSVATGVGQPQH,-,TRBJ1-5,TRBV9,few
ASSLPGNTIY,-,TRBJ1-3,TRBV12-3/TRBV12-4,-
ASTSLGAGYEKLF,-,TRBJ1-4,TRBV19,-
ASSFGGAFTGELF,TRBD2,TRBJ2-2,TRBV27,-
ASSLWGENTEAF,-,TRBJ1-1,TRBV5-5,-
ASSQDRRRASGANVLT,-,TRBJ2-6,TRBV3-1/TRBV3-2,few
ASSLFGDWGQGGAPLH,TRBD1,TRBJ1-6,TRBV28,-
ASSPPIPSGDYRSYEQY,TRBD2,TRBJ2-7,TRBV11-3,-
ASSKTGVNTEAF,-,TRBJ1-1,TRBV11-2,-
ASGQGDNEQF,TRBD1,TRBJ2-1,TRBV10-3,-
ASSVQDMNTEAF,-,TRBJ1-1,TRBV9,few
ATSPGGTGNTIY,TRBD1,TRBJ1-3,TRBV24-1,-
ASSPSPGSSYEQY,-,TRBJ2-7,TRBV18,few
AVSLASRMNTEAF,-,TRBJ1-1,TRBV6-5,-
ASSRGASGSSYNEQF,TRBD2,TRBJ2-1,TRBV4-2,-
SVDPGTGGYT,TRBD1,TRBJ1-2,TRBV29-1,-
ASSLRGGEIGYT,-,TRBJ1-2,TRBV3-1/TRBV3-2,few
ASSHGQGAYEQY,TRBD1,TRBJ2-7,TRBV3-1/TRBV3-2,-
ASSQAGGGGTDTQY,TRBD2,TRBJ2-3,TRBV4-2,-
ASSPGDRAYEQY,TRBD1,TRBJ2-7,TRBV28,-
ASGLVKDRARSSPTLYNSPLH,TRBD1,TRBJ1-6,TRBV12-5,-
ASSYGQGLADTQY,TRBD1,TRBJ2-3,TRBV6-6,-
SVESSGTSGVSGELF,TRBD2,TRBJ2-2,TRBV29-1,-
ASSHTGGVYEQY,TRBD1,TRBJ2-7,TRBV4-1,-
ARDPGHWVFAYGYT,-,TRBJ1-2,TRBV11-2,-
ASSLIGQGDEAF,TRBD1,TRBJ1-1,TRBV7-3,-
ASSLGGSTDTQY,TRBD2,TRBJ2-3,TRBV28,-
ASSSGTGASGNTIY,TRBD1,TRBJ1-3,TRBV5-1,-
ASSPEVGTITDTQY,-,TRBJ2-3,TRBV7-6,-
ASSFGGPYGYT,-,TRBJ1-2,TRBV12-3/TRBV12-4,-
AWSVWGTSGIRSRNEQF,TRBD2,TRBJ2-1,TRBV30,-
ASSAGQGYLNEQF,TRBD1,TRBJ2-1,TRBV6-4,-
ASCWTGSNEQY,TRBD1,TRBJ2-7,TRBV19,-
ASSLDQGGGSSYEQY,TRBD2,TRBJ2-7,TRBV11-2,-
ASSLDPQGGNTEAF,TRBD1,TRBJ1-1,TRBV5-1,-
ASSGAGTEAF,-,TRBJ1-1,TRBV10-1,-
ASSWRNTIY,-,TRBJ1-3,TRBV12-3/TRBV12-4,once
ASSQSSYEQY,-,TRBJ2-7,TRBV3-1/TRBV3-2,few
ASSGTLAGANNEQF,TRBD2,TRBJ2-1,TRBV5-1,few
ASSYDRGKNYEQY,TRBD1,TRBJ2-7,TRBV6-5,-
ASSLAGTGSNTIY,TRBD1,TRBJ1-3,TRBV7-3,-
ASSLQGAGNQPQH,TRBD1,TRBJ1-5,TRBV11-2,-
AARSGGNNEQF,TRBD2,TRBJ2-1,TRBV24-1,-
ASSPRTFTYEQY,-,TRBJ2-7,TRBV28,-
AWSVRGGATNEKLF,-,TRBJ1-4,TRBV30,-